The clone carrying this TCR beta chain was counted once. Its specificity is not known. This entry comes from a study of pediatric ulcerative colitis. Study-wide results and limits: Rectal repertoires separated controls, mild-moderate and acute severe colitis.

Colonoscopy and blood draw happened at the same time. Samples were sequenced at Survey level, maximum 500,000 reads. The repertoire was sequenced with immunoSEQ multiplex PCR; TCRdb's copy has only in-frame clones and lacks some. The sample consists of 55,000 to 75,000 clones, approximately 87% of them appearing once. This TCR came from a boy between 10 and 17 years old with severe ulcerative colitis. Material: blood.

The CDR3 nucleotides are TGTGCCAGCAGCTTAGTAGGTGCAGGGCAAGGAGGCGAGCAGTACTTC. Translating it yields CASSLVGAGQGGEQYF. V is TRBV13 and J is TRBJ2-7; TRBD1 or TRBD2 may be the D gene (5 bases each). The germline V gene has CDR1 PRHDT and CDR2 FYEKMQ (reference sequence). The V end was cut by 1 base, the J end by 6 bases, with 19 bases between. This CDR3 contains 16 residues.